One sample yielded the 21 T cell receptor beta chains listed below, sequenced in a study of T cell responses to AZD1222 COVID-19 vaccine (dated by TCRdb to the early 2020s). This sample's time point label indicates: baseline before first vaccination. Libraries were built with the immunoSEQ multiplex PCR assay. TCRdb re-hosts the immuneACCESS table, in-frame sequences only. Its copies lack some clones; in the studies checked, an unresolved V gene accounts for under half of them, and the cause for the rest is not known. Recorded for this sample are about 49,000 clones; around three quarters of them occurred a single time. The ten top clones hold approximately 7% of the sample. The sample consisted of peripheral blood, taken on day 0 of AZD1222 vaccination. The source of these receptors is an adult in good health.

This clone appeared once. The chain carries TRBV12-3 or TRBV12-4 and TRBJ1-3; D gene uncertain. Trimming left V 1 base short and J 12 bases short, with 4 bases between. The CDR3 is 10 amino acids. CDR3 coding DNA: TGTGCCAGCAGTTTAGGGGGCATATATTTT. It encodes CASSLGGIYF.

This rearrangement joins TRBV7-9 to TRBJ1-2; D is ambiguous. Per the germline V gene, CDR1 is SEHNR and CDR2 is FQNEAQ (reference sequence). The CDR3 has 13 amino acids. V gave up 8 bases and J gave up 4 bases, with 14 bases separating them. CDR3 sequence reads: CASDGKSGYGYTF. CDR3 bases: TGTGCCAGCGACGGGAAGTCGGGCTATGGCTACACCTTC.

The table lists this clone with a few counts. J is TRBJ1-1 and V is TRBV9, with no clear D. The CDR3 covers 13 residues. CDR1 is SGDLS, CDR2 YYNGEE, per germline. V was shortened by 2 bases and J by 1 base, with 6 bases between the two germline ends. The CDR3, as DNA: TGTGCCAGCAGCGTTTATGAGAACACTGAAGCTTTCTTT. It translates to CASSVYENTEAFF.

This clone was detected once. V and J are TRBV6-6 and TRBJ2-2, with 7 bases fitting TRBD1. V lost 7 bases to trimming and J lost 5 bases; unmatched junction nucleotides: 10. The CDR3 covers 15 residues. Germline V gene lookup returns CDR1 MNHNY and CDR2 SVGAGI (reference sequence). The CDR3 is CASKTSGQTTGELFF. Here the CDR3 DNA reads TGTGCCAGCAAAACCTCGGGACAGACAACCGGGGAGCTGTTTTTT.

The chain combines TRBV30 with TRBJ2-4; weak D call: TRBD1 (5 bases). Trimming took 3 bases from V and 7 from J, leaving 19 bases between them. Germline V lookup: CDR1 GTSNPN, CDR2 SVGIG (reference sequence). The CDR3 consists of 15 residues. The CDR3 DNA reads TGTGCCTGGAGCCCCCGGCAGGGTAGTACGAACATTCAGTACTTC. It is translated as CAWSPRQGSTNIQYF.

This clone was recorded only once. V usage is TRBV28 and J usage is TRBJ1-1, with D unresolved. Germline V CDR1 and CDR2: MDHEN, SYDVKM. V was pared by 4 bases and J by 5 bases, with 11 bases between. The CDR3 runs to 13 residues. The CDR3 spells CASSSGSGTEAFF. The CDR3 region has the DNA TGTGCCAGCAGTTCTGGTTCGGGGACTGAAGCTTTCTTT.

The V and J genes are TRBV19 and TRBJ2-1; perhaps TRBD2 as D (5 bases). V was trimmed by 5 bases and J by 7 bases, leaving 9 bases between them. This CDR3 is built from 12 residues. CDR1 is LNHDA, CDR2 SQIVND, per germline (reference sequence). The CDR3 here is CASSFLANEQFF. The CDR3 DNA follows: TGTGCCAGTAGTTTCCTAGCAAATGAGCAGTTCTTC.

The chain recombines TRBV9 with TRBJ1-1; D uncertain. Germline-derived CDR1 and CDR2 are SGDLS and YYNGEE. V was trimmed by 1 base and J by 0 bases, leaving 4 bases between them. This CDR3 comprises 13 residues. CDR3 sequence: CASSVQMNTEAFF. The CDR3 DNA sequence: TGTGCCAGCAGCGTACAGATGAACACTGAAGCTTTCTTT.

The chain employs TRBV11-2 and TRBJ2-1, with D possibly matching TRBD2 (6 bases). Germline loops: CDR1 SGHAT, CDR2 FQNNGV. The CDR3 sequence is 15 residues long. Trimming left V 0 bases short and J 3 bases short, with 9 bases between. The CDR3 spells CASSLDGGYYNEQFF. For the CDR3, the DNA is TGTGCCAGCAGCTTAGACGGGGGATACTACAATGAGCAGTTCTTC.

This sequence joins TRBV7-9 and TRBJ2-2; D gene unclear. The length of the CDR3 is 16 residues. With 5 bases removed from V and 4 bases from J, the gap between germline ends came to 17 bases. The V gene's germline CDR1 is SEHNR and CDR2 FQNEAQ (reference sequence). CDR3 amino acids: CASSGVSAAITGELFF. The CDR3 DNA reads TGTGCCAGCAGCGGAGTGTCGGCAGCAATCACCGGGGAGCTGTTTTTT.

The chain is built from TRBV5-3 and TRBJ2-1, with 8 bases lining up with TRBD2. TRBV5-3 is recorded as an ORF, its role being uncertain. J gave up 9 bases and V 1 base, and 21 bases lay outside the gene matches. The CDR3 is 19 residues long. The CDR3 region has the DNA TGTGCCAGAAGCTTGCCGTACTACCCCCGAGCGGGAGTTTCTTTTGAGCAGTTCTTC. Encoded protein: CARSLPYYPRAGVSFEQFF.

The gene calls are TRBV6-2 or TRBV6-3 and TRBJ1-1; tentative D call: TRBD1 (5 bases). V was trimmed by 4 bases and J by 0 bases, leaving 15 bases between them. The CDR3 has 16 amino acids. CDR1 is MNHEY, CDR2 SVGEGT, per germline. Written as DNA, the CDR3 is TGTGCCAGCAGTTGGGACGCCCAGAGACTGAACACTGAAGCTTTCTTT. Its translation is CASSWDAQRLNTEAFF.

The chain couples TRBV28 to TRBJ1-1; D ambiguous. Trimming left V 5 bases short and J 4 bases short, with 11 bases between. Germline lookup yields CDR1 MDHEN and CDR2 SYDVKM. The CDR3 loop spans 13 amino acids. Here the CDR3 reads CASSLQYGTEAFF. The DNA of the CDR3 is TGTGCCAGCAGTCTCCAGTACGGCACTGAAGCTTTCTTT.

This chain links TRBV27 with TRBJ2-7; TRBD2 agrees at 10 bases. The CDR3 has 15 residues. The V gene end was trimmed by 5 bases and the J gene end by 6 bases; junction bases not matched to a gene: 10. Germline V gene sequence: CDR1 MNHEY, CDR2 SMNVEV (reference sequence). CDR3 in amino acids: CASSPPSGRIAEQYF. In DNA, the CDR3 is TGTGCCAGCAGTCCCCCTAGCGGGAGAATCGCCGAGCAGTACTTC.

The chain is built from TRBV19 and TRBJ2-2; TRBD2 matches 9 bases. The CDR3 extends over 16 amino acids. CDR1 is LNHDA and CDR2 is SQIVND in the germline V gene (reference sequence). The trim removed 7 bases at V and 3 bases at J, leaving 9 bases unmatched. The CDR3 sequence: CASNPLAGVDTGELFF. The CDR3 bases are TGTGCCAGTAATCCATTAGCGGGGGTGGACACCGGGGAGCTGTTTTTT.

The rearrangement joins TRBV2 to TRBJ2-7; D uncertain. V lost 7 bases, J lost 0 bases, and 10 bases lay in between. CDR3 length: 13 amino acids. Per germline, CDR1 SNHLY and CDR2 FYNNEI. Here the CDR3 reads CASNPDGSYEQYF. The CDR3 DNA sequence: TGTGCCAGCAACCCGGACGGCTCCTACGAGCAGTACTTC. The entire variable domain, with the rest obtained from reference TRBV2 and TRBJ2-7, is as follows: EPEVTQTPSHQVTQMGQEVILRCVPISNHLYFYWYRQILGQKVEFLVSFYNNEISEKSEIFDDQFSVERPDGSNFTLKIRSTKLEDSAMYFCASNPDGSYEQYFGPGTRLTVT.

CDR3 sequence reads: CASTSGLNQPQHF. The DNA for the CDR3 is TGTGCCAGCACGTCGGGGCTTAATCAGCCCCAGCATTTT. V gene TRBV28 combines with J gene TRBJ1-5; possible D gene TRBD1, 5 bases. CDR1 is MDHEN, CDR2 SYDVKM, per germline. The CDR3 length is 13 residues. V shed 7 bases and J shed 4 bases, with 11 bases lying between them.

The chain has TRBV5-1 and TRBJ1-2, with TRBD1 as a possible D gene (6 bases). CDR1 and CDR2 from the germline V gene are SGHRS and YFSETQ. The CDR3 has 15 amino acids. The V gene lost 1 base and the J gene lost 1 base, with 11 bases spanning the gap. CDR3: CASSLSAGVNYGYTF. DNA for the CDR3: TGCGCCAGCAGCTTGTCTGCAGGGGTTAACTATGGCTACACCTTC. The full variable domain, its missing parts supplied by reference TRBV5-1 and TRBJ1-2, is KAGVTQTPRYLIKTRGQQVTLSCSPISGHRSVSWYQQTPGQGLQFLFEYFSETQRNKGNFPGRFSGRQFSNSRSEMNVSTLELGDSALYLCASSLSAGVNYGYTFGSGTRLTVV.

The V and J genes are TRBV3-1 (or the pseudogene TRBV3-2) and TRBJ1-1; unclear D gene. This CDR3 region has 15 residues. The germline V and J ends were trimmed by 1 base and 3 bases, with 12 bases remaining between them. Germline V CDR1 and CDR2: LGHDT, YNNKEL (reference sequence). CDR3: CASSQGAGLDTEAFF. The CDR3 DNA reads TGTGCCAGCAGCCAAGGAGCCGGGCTTGACACTGAAGCTTTCTTT.

In this sample, this clone turned up a few times. This chain joins TRBV28 and TRBJ1-5, with D perhaps matching TRBD1 (5 bases). The V gene lost 5 bases and the J gene lost 4 bases, with 15 bases spanning the gap. The CDR3 covers 15 residues. CDR1 is MDHEN and CDR2 is SYDVKM in the germline V gene. In DNA, the CDR3 is TGTGCCAGCAGTGGCTCAGGGTGGGCAAATCAGCCCCAGCATTTT. Protein product: CASSGSGWANQPQHF.

The chain links TRBV12-5 to TRBJ2-1; D is ambiguous. Germline CDR1 LGHNT, CDR2 FRNRAP. Trimming removed 1 base at V and 5 bases at J, with 3 bases between. CDR3 length: 12 residues. The DNA for the CDR3 is TGTGCTAGTGGTTTGGGAAACAATGAGCAGTTCTTC. Its translation: CASGLGNNEQFF.